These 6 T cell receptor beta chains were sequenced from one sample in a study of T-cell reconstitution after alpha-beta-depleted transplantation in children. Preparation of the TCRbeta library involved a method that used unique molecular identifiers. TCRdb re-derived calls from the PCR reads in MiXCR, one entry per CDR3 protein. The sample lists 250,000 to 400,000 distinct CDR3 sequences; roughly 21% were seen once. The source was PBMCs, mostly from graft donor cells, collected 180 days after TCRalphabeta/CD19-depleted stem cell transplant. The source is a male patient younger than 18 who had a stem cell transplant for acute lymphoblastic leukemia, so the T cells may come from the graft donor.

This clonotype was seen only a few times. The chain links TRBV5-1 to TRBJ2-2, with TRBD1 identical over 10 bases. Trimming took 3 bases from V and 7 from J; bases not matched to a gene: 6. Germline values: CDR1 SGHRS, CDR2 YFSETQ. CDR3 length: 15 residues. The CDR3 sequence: CASSSGQGGVGELFF. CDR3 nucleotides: TGCGCCAGCAGCTCCGGACAGGGGGGCGTCGGGGAGCTGTTTTTT.

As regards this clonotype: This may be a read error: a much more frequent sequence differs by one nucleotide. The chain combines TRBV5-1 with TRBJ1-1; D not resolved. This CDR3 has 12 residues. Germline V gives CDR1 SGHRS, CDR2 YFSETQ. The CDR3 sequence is CASSWGETEASF. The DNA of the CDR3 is TGCGCCAGCAGCTGGGGTGAGACTGAAGCTTCCTTT.

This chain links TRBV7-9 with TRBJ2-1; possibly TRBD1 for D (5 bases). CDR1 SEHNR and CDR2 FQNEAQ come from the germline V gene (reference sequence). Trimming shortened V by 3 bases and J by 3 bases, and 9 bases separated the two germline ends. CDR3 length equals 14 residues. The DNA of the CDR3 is TGTGCCAGCAGCTTCCGACAGAACTACAATGAGCAGTTCTTC. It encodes CASSFRQNYNEQFF. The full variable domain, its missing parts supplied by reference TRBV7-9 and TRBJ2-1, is DTGVSQNPRHKITKRGQNVTFRCDPISEHNRLYWYRQTLGQGPEFLTYFQNEAQLEKSRLLSDRFSAERPKGSFSTLEIQRTEQGDSAMYLCASSFRQNYNEQFFGPGTRLTVL.

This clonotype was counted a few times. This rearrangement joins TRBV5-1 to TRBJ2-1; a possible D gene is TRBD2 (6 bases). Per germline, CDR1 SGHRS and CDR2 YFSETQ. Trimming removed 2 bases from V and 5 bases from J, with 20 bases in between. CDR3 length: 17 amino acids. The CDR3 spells CASSFPGAGVANNEQFF. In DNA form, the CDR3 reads TGCGCCAGCAGCTTCCCGGGAGCAGGAGTGGCCAACAATGAGCAGTTCTTC.

CDR3 residues: CSVEVQGIYEQYF. The DNA of the CDR3 is TGCAGCGTTGAAGTCCAGGGGATCTACGAGCAGTACTTC. The V and J genes are TRBV29-1 and TRBJ2-7, with TRBD1 as a possible D gene (6 bases). Trimming removed 1 base at V and 3 bases at J, with 10 bases between. Per the germline V gene, CDR1 is SQVTM and CDR2 is ANQGSEA. This CDR3 is 13 amino acids long.

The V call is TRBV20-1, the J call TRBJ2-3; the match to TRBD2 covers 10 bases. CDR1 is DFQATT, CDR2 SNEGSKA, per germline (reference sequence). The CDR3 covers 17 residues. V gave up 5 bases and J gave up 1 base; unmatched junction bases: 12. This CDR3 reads CSALRPGLAPCTDTQYF. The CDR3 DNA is TGCAGTGCTCTCCGACCGGGACTAGCGCCTTGCACAGATACGCAGTATTTT.